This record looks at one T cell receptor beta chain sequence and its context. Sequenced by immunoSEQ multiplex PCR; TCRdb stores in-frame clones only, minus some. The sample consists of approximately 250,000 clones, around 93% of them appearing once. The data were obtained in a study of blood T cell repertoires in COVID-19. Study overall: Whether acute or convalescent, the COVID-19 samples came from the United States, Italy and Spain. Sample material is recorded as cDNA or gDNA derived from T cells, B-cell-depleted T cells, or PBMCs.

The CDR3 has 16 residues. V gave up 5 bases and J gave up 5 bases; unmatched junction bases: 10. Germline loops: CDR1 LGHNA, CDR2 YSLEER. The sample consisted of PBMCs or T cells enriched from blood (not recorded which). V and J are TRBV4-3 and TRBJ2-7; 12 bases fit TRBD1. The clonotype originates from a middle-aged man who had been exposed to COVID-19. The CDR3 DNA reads TGCGCCAGCAGCACTTCCGGGACAGGGGGCGTCGACGAGCAGTACTTC. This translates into CASSTSGTGGVDEQYF.